This TCR beta chain is from a study of cytomegalovirus exposure and HLA in healthy donors. About the study: From HLA-typed donors, an early data release held 70 million to 95 million unique TCRs.

Overall study findings and caveats: The likely origin of a cluster of highly shared sequence variants was a sequencing artifact. Within an earlier analysis, most TCR beta V segments proved productive either about 87% or about 30% of the time.

Trimming shortened V by 5 bases and J by 2 bases, and 4 bases separated the two germline ends. The CDR3 runs to 13 residues. Germline V gene sequence: CDR1 SGHTA, CDR2 FQGNSA. This clone appeared a few times. The antigen is not known. The primer mix had 60 Vbeta and 13 Jbeta primers. Data came from immunoSEQ multiplex PCR; TCRdb stores just in-frame clones and leaves some out. The repertoire holds some 110,000 clones, with about 80% as singletons. The sample comprised PBMCs. This sequence was found in a woman aged 40 to 50 in good health and CMV-seronegative. The V gene is TRBV7-2, the J gene TRBJ2-6; D call uncertain. CDR3 sequence: CASSPTGANVLTF. The CDR3 DNA reads as TGTGCCAGCAGCCCTACTGGGGCCAACGTCCTGACTTTC.